This T cell receptor (beta chain) originates from a study of blood T cell repertoires in COVID-19 (dated by TCRdb to 2018 to 2021). Some background on the complete study: Samples from collaborators originated in the United States, Italy and Spain and spanned both the acute and convalescent phases of COVID-19. The samples were drawn from two sources: the first 160 participants of the ongoing ImmuneRACE study, and over 1,000 subjects contributed by 6 global collaborators. Where available, HLA class I and class II types were taken from metadata supplied by the sample provider and were not determined by assay-based typing. The repertoires were made available in a free public database intended to serve as a resource for research on the immune response to SARS-CoV-2. Nearly every sample came with metadata listing a de-identified subject ID, COVID-19 status, age in years and sex. Subjects who had been exposed to COVID-19, were actively infected with it, or had recovered from it provided the deeply sampled blood TCRbeta repertoires that made up the dataset. The prospective study material was composed of cDNA or gDNA derived from T cells, B-cell-depleted T cells, or PBMCs. The paper's findings and limits, for the study overall: How much clinical and demographic metadata was included differed by source and by participant, and the metadata was provided uncurated.

A note on this clone: No cognate antigen has been identified for it. No much larger clone exists at a distance of one base, and base qualities are not known.

In the prospective study, participants were about 18 to 90 years old, resided in about two dozen geographic areas of the United States, and were enrolled through a virtual design. Cohort assignment in the prospective study relied on participant-reported clinical history from a screening survey and a study questionnaire. ImmuneRACE Cohort 3 recovered participants were defined by two consecutive negative NP/OP PCR tests, healthcare professional clearance, or symptom resolution. Mobile phlebotomists in the prospective study collected whole blood, serum and a nasopharyngeal or oropharyngeal swab from every participant. Prospective study participants could optionally give additional blood draws and questionnaires over an approximately two-month period. Before DNA extraction, blood samples from the prospective study were shipped at room temperature or frozen. TCRbeta CDR3 regions were amplified from genomic DNA using the immunoSEQ Assay, a bias-controlled multiplex PCR. The study's processing was this. Within the assay, amplification of reference gene primers was used to estimate how many nucleated cells each sample contained. To quantify the absolute abundance of each unique TCRbeta CDR3 rearrangement, sequence reads were collapsed and filtered. For each sample, productive Simpson clonality was calculated by taking the square root of Simpson's diversity index across productive rearrangements. TCRdb stores this immuneACCESS table with in-frame sequences only. Part of the clones is absent; in the studies checked, under half of the shortfall reflects unresolved V genes, and no reason is known for the rest. D and trimming come from the DNA, and the V and J calls and clone size come from that table. The sample table records 450,000 to 500,000 clones; around 85% of these occur just once. The ten largest clones capture around 7.9% of the sample.

The V end gives up 5 bases and the J end 18 bases, leaving 11 bases in the junction not matched to a gene. According to the germline V gene, CDR1 reads MDHEN and CDR2 reads SYDVKM. Its CDR3 holds 13 amino acids, cysteine through phenylalanine. Solely the CDR3 DNA is kept, with 39 bases framed from the first base. This receptor was obtained from a woman aged 55-69 years who had recovered from COVID-19. The sample was PBMCs or T cells enriched from blood (not recorded which). The rearranged segments are TRBV28 and TRBJ1-6, with TRBD1 identical over 9 junction bases. The sequence in DNA is TGTGCCAGCAGTACGCCCGGGACAGGGTTTCACCACTTT. It translates as CASSTPGTGFHHF. The variable domain in full, with residues beyond the CDR3 obtained from the reference TRBV28 and TRBJ1-6 genes, is DVKVTQSSRYLVKRTGEKVFLECVQDMDHENMFWYRQDPGLGLRLIYFSYDVKMKEKGDIPEGYSVSREKKERFSLILESASTNQTSMYLCASSTPGTGFHHFGNGTRLTVT.